This is a list of T cell receptor beta chains from one sample in a study of cytomegalovirus exposure and HLA in healthy donors. The assay was immunoSEQ multiplex PCR, and TCRdb's table has in-frame clones only and misses some. Among roughly 180,000 clones, around 75% were seen once, and the ten largest hold around 2.5%. The source material was PBMCs. These receptor sequences come from a female donor in good health and CMV-seronegative. CDR3s include the opening cysteine and the closing phenylalanine or tryptophan.

TRBV7-2 | CASTPDRANQPQHF
TRBV7-9 | CASSFGQGATLSLRNTIYF
TRBV27 | CASSLFGGGGQETQYF
TRBV7-2 | CASSPPRDRAQETQYF
TRBV6-5 | CASSYGGASGSWEQYF
TRBV18 | CASSPLQGNYGYTF
TRBV7-8 | CASSPREGANTEAFF
TRBV10-3 | CAITETANTEAFF
TRBV27 | CASSASNPEAQYF
TRBV6-1 | CASSEASGSNEQFF
TRBV10-3 | CAISAPLGLACNEQFF
TRBV19 | CASSIGSGSTDTQYF
TRBV5-8 | CASSLGGQGGDTQYF